This is a list of T cell receptor beta chains from one sample in a study of memory CD4+ T cells and cytomegalovirus serostatus. Some clones are missing from TCRdb's copy, which holds only in-frame ones; the method was immunoSEQ multiplex PCR. The profile shows about 56,000 clones, 82% of them singletons. The sample taken for sequencing was memory CD4+ T cells from blood. The origin of the receptors is an adult in good health and CMV-seronegative. CDR3s include the opening cysteine and the closing phenylalanine or tryptophan. D genes are given only for firm matches. Expanded clones are given a class, and other clones once, few, many or no size at all.

J,size,D,V,CDR3,DNA
TRBJ2-5,NA,TRBD2,TRBV7-2,CASSLEGTTQETQYF,TGTGCCAGCAGTTTAGAAGGGACTACACAAGAGACCCAGTACTTC
TRBJ1-2,NA,NA,TRBV14,CASSQLQGGNYGYTF,TGTGCCAGCAGCCAGTTACAGGGAGGAAACTATGGCTACACCTTC
TRBJ2-1,NA,NA,TRBV7-8,CASSLALALTGFLENEQFF,TGTGCCAGCAGCTTAGCCCTTGCCCTTACAGGGTTTCTTGAAAATGAGCAGTTCTTC
TRBJ2-1,once,NA,TRBV7-3,CASSLTIGDEQFF,TGTGCCAGCAGCTTAACTATAGGGGATGAGCAGTTCTTC
TRBJ1-1,NA,TRBD1,TRBV7-2,CASSIGAGGRTEAFF,TGTGCCAGCAGCATAGGGGCAGGGGGACGCACTGAAGCTTTCTTT
TRBJ2-7,few,TRBD2,TRBV5-1,CASRQVLAGSYEQYF,TGCGCCAGCAGACAAGTTCTAGCGGGATCCTACGAGCAGTACTTC
TRBJ2-7,NA,NA,TRBV18,CASSQSQGALEQYF,TGTGCCAGCTCACAAAGTCAGGGTGCTTTGGAGCAGTACTTC
TRBJ1-4,NA,NA,TRBV18,CASSPFTNEKLFF,TGTGCCAGCTCACCTTTTACTAATGAAAAACTGTTTTTT
TRBJ2-1,NA,TRBD2,TRBV19,CASSKLSGGNNEQFF,TGTGCCAGTAGCAAATTAAGCGGGGGAAACAATGAGCAGTTCTTC
TRBJ2-3,NA,NA,TRBV29-1,CSVGGSGTQYF,TGCAGCGTGGGGGGTTCGGGGACGCAGTATTTT
TRBJ1-1,few,NA,TRBV29-1,CSVAVGGKAEAFF,TGCAGCGTCGCGGTTGGGGGTAAGGCTGAAGCTTTCTTT
TRBJ2-2,NA,NA,TRBV4-1,CASSQGAVGELFF,TGCGCCAGCAGCCAAGGAGCGGTCGGGGAGCTGTTTTTT
TRBJ1-4,NA,NA,TRBV18,CASSPQSRVGTEKLFF,TGTGCCAGCTCACCACAGAGCAGGGTTGGTACTGAAAAACTGTTTTTT
TRBJ2-3,NA,NA,TRBV5-6,CASSLGGRATDTQYF,TGTGCCAGCAGCTTGGGTGGCAGGGCCACAGATACGCAGTATTTT
TRBJ1-4,NA,NA,TRBV9,CASGGGGATNEKLFF,TGTGCCAGCGGTGGGGGGGGCGCAACTAATGAAAAACTGTTTTTT
TRBJ1-5,few,NA,TRBV30,CAWSAPPQPQHF,TGTGCCTGGAGTGCCCCTCCTCAGCCCCAGCATTTT
TRBJ1-1,NA,NA,TRBV7-9,CASSLTIRNTEAFF,TGTGCCAGCAGCTTAACTATTCGGAACACTGAAGCTTTCTTT
TRBJ2-5,NA,NA,TRBV28,CASSFPRPQYFQETQYF,TGTGCCAGCAGTTTCCCGAGGCCCCAGTACTTCCAAGAGACCCAGTACTTC
TRBJ1-5,NA,TRBD1,TRBV5-8,CASSFRGQPQHF,TGTGCCAGCAGCTTCAGGGGGCAGCCCCAGCATTTT
TRBJ2-3,NA,NA,TRBV9,CASSPRASTDTQYF,TGTGCCAGCAGCCCCCGGGCAAGCACAGATACGCAGTATTTT
TRBJ1-4,NA,NA,TRBV4-3,CASSQDIGGANEKLFF,TGCGCCAGCAGCCAAGATATCGGGGGGGCAAATGAAAAACTGTTTTTT
TRBJ1-1,few,NA,TRBV5-1,CASSSTQGNTEAFF,TGCGCCAGCAGCTCCACCCAGGGAAACACTGAAGCTTTCTTT
TRBJ1-5,NA,NA,TRBV5-5,CASSLAGQTNQPQHF,TGTGCCAGCAGCTTGGCCGGACAGACAAATCAGCCCCAGCATTTT
TRBJ1-5,NA,TRBD1,TRBV6-5,CATRTGRYSNQPQHF,TGTGCCACCAGGACAGGCAGATATAGCAATCAGCCCCAGCATTTT
TRBJ2-7,NA,NA,TRBV27,CASSLSGGYEQYF,TGTGCCAGCAGTTTATCAGGGGGCTACGAGCAGTACTTC
TRBJ2-4,NA,NA,TRBV20-1,CSALDENIQYF,TGCAGTGCCCTGGACGAAAACATTCAGTACTTC
TRBJ1-6,NA,NA,TRBV5-4,CASSGQGYNSPLHF,TGTGCCAGCAGCGGGCAGGGTTATAATTCACCCCTCCACTTT
TRBJ2-3,NA,TRBD2,TRBV4-2,CASSQGGRGGNGDTQYF,TGTGCCAGCAGCCAAGGGGGTCGGGGGGGCAATGGAGATACGCAGTATTTT
TRBJ2-1,once,TRBD2,TRBV5-1,CASSPRLAGVLNEQFF,TGCGCCAGCAGCCCTCGACTAGCGGGGGTCTTAAATGAGCAGTTCTTC
TRBJ2-5,NA,NA,TRBV7-2,CASSPSSVGWETQYF,TGTGCCAGCAGCCCCTCCTCGGTCGGGTGGGAGACCCAGTACTTC
TRBJ2-3,NA,NA,TRBV5-1,CASSSVAASTDTQYF,TGCGCCAGCAGCTCGGTGGCTGCTAGCACAGATACGCAGTATTTT
TRBJ1-4,once,NA,TRBV5-1,CASSPTGTAFNEKLFF,TGCGCCAGCAGCCCGACCGGTACGGCATTTAATGAAAAACTGTTTTTT
TRBJ1-2,once,NA,TRBV5-1,CASSLDGLGYYGYTF,TGCGCCAGCAGCTTGGACGGGTTGGGGTACTATGGCTACACCTTC
TRBJ2-5,NA,NA,TRBV27,CASSFGANYYQETQYF,TGTGCCAGCAGTTTTGGGGCCAACTACTACCAAGAGACCCAGTACTTC
TRBJ2-3,NA,NA,TRBV13,CASSHGGRTDTQYF,TGTGCCAGCAGCCACGGGGGGCGGACAGATACGCAGTATTTT
TRBJ1-5,NA,NA,TRBV7-3,CARYRGQEGSQPQHF,TGTGCCCGCTATCGGGGGCAGGAGGGAAGTCAGCCCCAGCATTTT
TRBJ2-3,NA,TRBD2,TRBV7-8,CASSLSRLAGGSTDTQYF,TGTGCCAGCAGCTTATCCAGACTAGCGGGGGGGAGCACAGATACGCAGTATTTT
TRBJ2-5,NA,NA,TRBV7-7,CASSLGFGTGETQYF,TGTGCTAGCAGCTTAGGGTTTGGGACTGGAGAGACCCAGTACTTC
TRBJ2-3,NA,NA,TRBV28,CASSLLLDLINTQYF,TGTGCCAGCAGTTTACTACTAGATTTGATAAATACGCAGTATTTT
TRBJ2-3,NA,NA,TRBV2,CASSLSTDTQYF,TGTGCCAGCAGCTTAAGTACAGATACGCAGTATTTT
TRBJ2-3,NA,NA,TRBV5-1,CASGQTLWSDTQYF,TGCGCCAGCGGACAGACCCTTTGGTCAGATACGCAGTATTTT
TRBJ2-1,NA,NA,TRBV15,CATETGRRVGEQFF,TGTGCCACGGAAACAGGGAGGAGGGTCGGTGAGCAGTTCTTC
TRBJ2-1,NA,NA,TRBV7-9,CASSPSIGGNEQFF,TGTGCCAGCAGCCCCTCTATCGGGGGCAATGAGCAGTTCTTC
TRBJ2-3,NA,NA,TRBV19,CASTQRPFSTDTQYF,TGTGCCAGTACTCAACGACCGTTTAGCACAGATACGCAGTATTTT
TRBJ2-3,NA,NA,TRBV4-3,CASSQDSQVSTDTQYF,TGCGCCAGCAGCCAAGATTCCCAGGTTAGCACAGATACGCAGTATTTT
TRBJ1-1,NA,TRBD1,TRBV19,CASSIGGTGNTEAFF,TGTGCCAGTAGTATCGGGGGGACAGGGAACACTGAAGCTTTCTTT
TRBJ1-1,once,NA,TRBV5-1,CASSLVEVRNTEAFF,TGCGCCAGCAGCTTGGTTGAAGTGCGGAACACTGAAGCTTTCTTT
TRBJ2-3,NA,TRBD1,TRBV15,CATSRGTGGTDTQYF,TGTGCCACCAGCAGAGGGACAGGGGGCACAGATACGCAGTATTTT
TRBJ1-5,NA,NA,TRBV5-6,CASSLVGGNQPQHF,TGTGCCAGCAGCTTGGTGGGGGGCAATCAGCCCCAGCATTTT
TRBJ1-1,NA,NA,TRBV7-3,CASSPNRNTEAFF,TGTGCCAGCAGCCCAAACAGGAACACTGAAGCTTTCTTT
TRBJ1-5,NA,NA,TRBV27,CASSLVGVNQPQHF,TGTGCCAGCAGTTTAGTCGGGGTCAATCAGCCCCAGCATTTT
TRBJ2-7,NA,NA,TRBV11-2,CASSLAGNNYEQYF,TGTGCCAGCAGCTTGGCAGGGAATAACTACGAGCAGTACTTC
TRBJ2-5,many,TRBD2,TRBV5-1,CASSSGLAGGQETQYF,TGCGCCAGCAGCTCGGGACTAGCGGGGGGACAAGAGACCCAGTACTTC